These T cell receptor beta chains were read from a single sample in a study of blood T cell repertoires in COVID-19. Clones were read by immunoSEQ multiplex PCR, and TCRdb kept only the in-frame ones, dropping some. The sample includes 95,000 to 150,000 clones, just under 80% of them seen just once. The specimen was peripheral blood. All receptors derive from a human donor in a cohort sampled during active COVID-19. Both conserved end residues are part of each CDR3. D genes are given only for firm matches.

J gene: TRBJ2-5
D gene: TRBD1
V gene: TRBV3-1/TRBV3-2
CDR3 protein: CASSRYTGGEETQYF
CDR3 DNA: TGTGCCAGCAGCCGCTACACAGGGGGAGAAGAGACCCAGTACTTC

J gene: TRBJ2-7
D gene: TRBD2
V gene: TRBV11-2
CDR3 protein: CASSLGASGPTRNEQYF
CDR3 DNA: TGTGCCAGCAGCCTGGGGGCTAGCGGGCCGACCCGGAACGAGCAGTACTTC

J gene: TRBJ2-5
D gene: -
V gene: TRBV14
CDR3 protein: CASSLRGQETQYF
CDR3 DNA: TGTGCCAGCAGCCTCCGGGGCCAAGAGACCCAGTACTTC

J gene: TRBJ1-4
D gene: TRBD1
V gene: TRBV19
CDR3 protein: CATHDRAVQGGYEKLFF
CDR3 DNA: TGTGCCACCCACGACAGGGCTGTTCAAGGAGGTTACGAAAAACTGTTTTTT

J gene: TRBJ2-1
D gene: -
V gene: TRBV24-1
CDR3 protein: CATSGFGRGTRGDEQFF
CDR3 DNA: TGTGCCACCAGTGGATTTGGCCGCGGGACTCGCGGGGATGAGCAGTTCTTC

J gene: TRBJ1-4
D gene: TRBD1
V gene: TRBV4-1
CDR3 protein: CASSPIGQVSLLNEKLFF
CDR3 DNA: TGCGCCAGCAGCCCAATAGGACAGGTCTCTTTACTTAATGAAAAACTGTTTTTT

J gene: TRBJ2-3
D gene: TRBD1
V gene: TRBV28
CDR3 protein: CASSDRVNRPDTQYF
CDR3 DNA: TGTGCCAGCAGTGACAGGGTGAATCGCCCAGATACGCAGTATTTT

J gene: TRBJ1-5
D gene: -
V gene: TRBV7-2
CDR3 protein: CASSPLGYGGAGQPQHF
CDR3 DNA: TGTGCCAGCAGCCCCCTAGGGTATGGGGGGGCTGGTCAGCCCCAGCATTTT

J gene: TRBJ1-6
D gene: -
V gene: TRBV2
CDR3 protein: CAGATQKLHNSPLHF
CDR3 DNA: TGTGCCGGGGCCACACAGAAGCTCCATAATTCACCCCTCCACTTT

J gene: TRBJ2-1
D gene: TRBD1
V gene: TRBV27
CDR3 protein: CASRDRDRGYNEQFF
CDR3 DNA: TGTGCCAGCAGAGACCGGGACAGGGGATACAATGAGCAGTTCTTC

J gene: TRBJ1-2
D gene: -
V gene: TRBV27
CDR3 protein: CASSFEPKGHGYTF
CDR3 DNA: TGTGCCAGCAGTTTTGAGCCTAAAGGACACGGCTACACCTTC

J gene: TRBJ1-1
D gene: -
V gene: TRBV28
CDR3 protein: CASSLGPRGFMNTEAFF
CDR3 DNA: TGTGCCAGCAGTTTAGGCCCTCGAGGGTTTATGAACACTGAAGCTTTCTTT

J gene: TRBJ1-3
D gene: -
V gene: TRBV29-1
CDR3 protein: CSVEGGGGNTIYF
CDR3 DNA: TGCAGCGTTGAAGGCGGAGGGGGAAACACCATATATTTT

J gene: TRBJ2-7
D gene: TRBD1
V gene: TRBV2
CDR3 protein: CASTDRQGPYEQYF
CDR3 DNA: TGTGCCAGTACCGACCGACAGGGGCCCTACGAGCAGTACTTC